One sample yielded the 2 T cell receptor beta chains listed below, sequenced in a study of T cell repertoires in cytomegalovirus infection. TCRdb re-called the reads with MiXCR, one entry per CDR3 protein. The data hold 200,000 or so distinct CDR3 sequences, with roughly 19% observed a single time. The sample was PBMCs. The receptors stem from a human donor in good health (CMV status not recorded). Some clones in this sample may be carry-over from other donors' samples.

This clonotype was seen at least ten times. The chain carries TRBV19 and TRBJ2-2, with 12 bases identical to TRBD2. The germline V gene encodes CDR1 LNHDA and CDR2 SQIVND (reference sequence). The V and J ends lost 5 bases and 2 bases, in that order; junction bases with no gene match: 3. This CDR3 is 16 amino acids long. CDR3 DNA: TGTGCCAGTAGTTTACTAGCGGGAGGTAACACCGGGGAGCTGTTTTTT. This encodes CASSLLAGGNTGELFF.

The sample holds a few counts of this clonotype. The V gene is TRBV12-5, the J gene TRBJ2-3, with D possibly TRBD2 on 5 matching bases. Germline assignment: CDR1 LGHNT and CDR2 FRNRAP. The CDR3 has 15 amino acids. V was pared by 6 bases and J by 0 bases, with 13 bases between. CDR3 protein: CASGPAGRSTDTQYF. The DNA for the CDR3 is TGTGCTAGTGGCCCCGCGGGCAGAAGCACAGATACGCAGTATTTT.